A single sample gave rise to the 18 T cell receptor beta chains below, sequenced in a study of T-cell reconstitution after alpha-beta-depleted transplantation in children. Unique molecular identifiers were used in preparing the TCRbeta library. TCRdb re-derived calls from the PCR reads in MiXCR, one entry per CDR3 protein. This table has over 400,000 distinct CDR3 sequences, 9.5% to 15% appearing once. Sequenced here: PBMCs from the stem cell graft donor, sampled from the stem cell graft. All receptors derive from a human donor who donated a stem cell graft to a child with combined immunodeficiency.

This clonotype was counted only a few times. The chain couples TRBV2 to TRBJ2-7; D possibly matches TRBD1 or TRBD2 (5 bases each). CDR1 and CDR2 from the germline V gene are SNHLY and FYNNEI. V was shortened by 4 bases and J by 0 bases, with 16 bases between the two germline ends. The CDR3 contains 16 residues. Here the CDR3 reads CASSVSGTPSSYEQYF. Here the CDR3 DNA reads TGTGCCAGCAGTGTCTCCGGGACGCCGAGCTCCTACGAGCAGTACTTC.

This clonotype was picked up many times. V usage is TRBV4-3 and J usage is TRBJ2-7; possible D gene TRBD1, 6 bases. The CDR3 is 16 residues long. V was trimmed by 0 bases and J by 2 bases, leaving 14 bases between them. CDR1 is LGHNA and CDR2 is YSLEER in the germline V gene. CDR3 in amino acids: CASSQDRAGAPYEQYF. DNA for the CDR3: TGCGCCAGCAGCCAAGATAGGGCAGGGGCCCCCTACGAGCAGTACTTC.

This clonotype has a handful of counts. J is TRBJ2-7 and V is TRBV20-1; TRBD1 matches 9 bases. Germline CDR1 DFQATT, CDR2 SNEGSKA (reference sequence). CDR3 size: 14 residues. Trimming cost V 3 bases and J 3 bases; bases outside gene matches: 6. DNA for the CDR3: TGCAGTGCTAGGGGGGACAGGGTTGGCTACGAGCAGTACTTC. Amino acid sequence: CSARGDRVGYEQYF.

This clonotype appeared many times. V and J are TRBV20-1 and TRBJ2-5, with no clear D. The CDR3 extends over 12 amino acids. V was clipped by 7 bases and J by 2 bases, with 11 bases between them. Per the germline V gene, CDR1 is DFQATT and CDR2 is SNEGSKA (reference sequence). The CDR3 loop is CSEGDLQETQYF. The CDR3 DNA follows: TGCAGTGAAGGTGATTTACAAGAGACCCAGTACTTC.

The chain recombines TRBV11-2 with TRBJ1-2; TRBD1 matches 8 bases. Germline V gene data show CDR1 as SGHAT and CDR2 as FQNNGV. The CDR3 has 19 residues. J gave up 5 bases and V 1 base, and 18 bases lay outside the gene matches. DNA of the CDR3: TGTGCCAGCAGCTTAGGCCCAAGGATAAGACAGGGGACGGTTTATGGCTACACCTTC. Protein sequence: CASSLGPRIRQGTVYGYTF.

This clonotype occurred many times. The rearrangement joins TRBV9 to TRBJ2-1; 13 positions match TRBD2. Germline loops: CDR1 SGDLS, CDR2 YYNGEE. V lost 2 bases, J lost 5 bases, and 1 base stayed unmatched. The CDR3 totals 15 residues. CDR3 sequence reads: CASSVTSGGDNEQFF. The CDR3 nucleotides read TGTGCCAGCAGCGTCACTAGCGGGGGGGACAATGAGCAGTTCTTC.

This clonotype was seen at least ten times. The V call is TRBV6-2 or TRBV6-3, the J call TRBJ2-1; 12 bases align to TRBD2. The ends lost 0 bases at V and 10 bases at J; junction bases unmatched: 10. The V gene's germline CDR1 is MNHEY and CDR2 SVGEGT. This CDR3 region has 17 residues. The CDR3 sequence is CASSYSLSLAGGEEQFF. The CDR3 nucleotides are TGTGCCAGCAGTTACTCGCTCAGCCTAGCGGGAGGGGAGGAGCAGTTCTTC.

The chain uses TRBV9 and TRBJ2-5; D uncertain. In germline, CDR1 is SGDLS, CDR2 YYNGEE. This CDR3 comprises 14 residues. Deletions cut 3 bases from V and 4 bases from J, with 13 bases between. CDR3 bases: TGTGCCAGCAGCGAGGGTAGGGCTCGAGAGACCCAGTACTTC. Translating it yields CASSEGRARETQYF.

CDR3 in amino acids: CASSTGQGGHEKLFF. As DNA, the CDR3 is TGTGCCAGCAGCACGGGACAGGGGGGTCATGAAAAACTGTTTTTT. The chain combines TRBV2 with TRBJ1-4; the match to TRBD1 covers 11 bases. Trimming at V came to 6 bases and at J to 6 bases, leaving 6 bases not matched to a gene. CDR3 length equals 15 residues. CDR1 SNHLY and CDR2 FYNNEI come from the germline V gene.

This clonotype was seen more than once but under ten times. Here the CDR3 reads CASRSGGGELFF. CDR3 nucleotides: TGTGCCAGCAGATCTGGGGGCGGGGAGCTGTTTTTT. This chain joins TRBV12-3 or TRBV12-4 and TRBJ2-2; D tentatively fits TRBD1 or TRBD2 (5 bases each). V gave up 6 bases and J gave up 7 bases, with 9 bases separating them. CDR3 length: 12 amino acids.

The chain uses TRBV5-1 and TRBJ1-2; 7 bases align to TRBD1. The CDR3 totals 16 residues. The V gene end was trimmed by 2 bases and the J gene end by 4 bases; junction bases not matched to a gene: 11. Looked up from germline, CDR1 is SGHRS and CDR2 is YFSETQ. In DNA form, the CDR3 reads TGCGCCAGCAGCTTTGGCAGGGGGGGGAGTAGCTATGGCTACACCTTC. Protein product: CASSFGRGGSSYGYTF.

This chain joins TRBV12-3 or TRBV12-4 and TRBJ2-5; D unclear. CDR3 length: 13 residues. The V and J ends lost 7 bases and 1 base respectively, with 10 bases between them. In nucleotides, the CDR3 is TGTGCCAGCAACCAACGCCCCCAAGAGACCCAGTACTTC. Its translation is CASNQRPQETQYF.

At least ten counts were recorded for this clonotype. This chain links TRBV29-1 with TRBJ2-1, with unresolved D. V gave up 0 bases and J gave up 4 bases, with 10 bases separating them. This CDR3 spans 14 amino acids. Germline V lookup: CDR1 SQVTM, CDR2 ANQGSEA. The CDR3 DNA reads TGCAGCGTTGAAGACCCGGACCGGTACAATGAGCAGTTCTTC. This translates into CSVEDPDRYNEQFF.

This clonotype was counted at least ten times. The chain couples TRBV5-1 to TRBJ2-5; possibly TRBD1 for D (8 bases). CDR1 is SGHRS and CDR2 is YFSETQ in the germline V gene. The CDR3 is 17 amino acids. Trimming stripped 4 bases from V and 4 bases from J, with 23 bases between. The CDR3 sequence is CASSPTRNHRGGETQYF. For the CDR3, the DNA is TGCGCCAGCAGCCCTACCCGAAACCACAGGGGGGGAGAGACCCAGTACTTC.

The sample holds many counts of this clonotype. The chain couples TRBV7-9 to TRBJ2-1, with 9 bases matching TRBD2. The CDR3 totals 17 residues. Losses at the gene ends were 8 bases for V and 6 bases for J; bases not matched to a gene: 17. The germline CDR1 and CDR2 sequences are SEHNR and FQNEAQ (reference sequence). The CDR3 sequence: CASLATGAGGPVNEQFF. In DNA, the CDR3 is TGTGCCAGCCTTGCCACCGGGGCGGGAGGGCCTGTCAATGAGCAGTTCTTC.

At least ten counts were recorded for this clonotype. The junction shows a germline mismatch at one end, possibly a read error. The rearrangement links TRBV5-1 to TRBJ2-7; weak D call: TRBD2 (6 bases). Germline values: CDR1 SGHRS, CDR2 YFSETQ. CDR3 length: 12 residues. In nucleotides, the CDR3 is TGCGCCAGCAGCTTGGATGGCGGGGTGTGGCACTTC. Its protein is CASSLDGGVWHF. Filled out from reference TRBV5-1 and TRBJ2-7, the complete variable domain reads KAGVTQTPRYLIKTRGQQVTLSCSPISGHRSVSWYQQTPGQGLQFLFEYFSETQRNKGNFPGRFSGRQFSNSRSEMNVSTLELGDSALYLCASSLDGGVWHFGPGTRLTVT.

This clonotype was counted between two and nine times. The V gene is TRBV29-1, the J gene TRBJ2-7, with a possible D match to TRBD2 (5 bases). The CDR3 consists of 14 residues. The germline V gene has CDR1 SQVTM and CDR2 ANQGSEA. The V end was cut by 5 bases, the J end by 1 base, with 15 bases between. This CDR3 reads CSVKGSQGSYEQYF. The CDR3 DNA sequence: TGCAGCGTTAAAGGGAGCCAAGGGTCCTACGAGCAGTACTTC.

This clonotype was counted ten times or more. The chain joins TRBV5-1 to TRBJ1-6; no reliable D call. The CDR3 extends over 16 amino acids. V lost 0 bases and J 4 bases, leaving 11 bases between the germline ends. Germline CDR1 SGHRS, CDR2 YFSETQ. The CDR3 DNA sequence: TGCGCCAGCAGCTTGGCGGGAAACCGATATAATTCACCCCTCCACTTT. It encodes CASSLAGNRYNSPLHF.